This TCR beta chain was captured in a study of Ad26.COV2.S vaccination and SARS-CoV-2 variants. Study details: The donor belonged to the COV1001 Ad26.COV2.S trial arm. Into the muscle, Ad26.COV2.S was dosed once or twice, 56 days apart.

Treatment: over 15 received Ad26.COV2.S at low or high dose, single or two shots; about five received placebo; per-sample allocation not given. The samples date from day 63 after the first vaccine or placebo injection. The study used a vaccine consisting of an Ad26 vector that expressed Wuhan-strain SARS-CoV-2 spike. Here immunoSEQ multiplex PCR was the method, and the copy in TCRdb shows in-frame clones only, minus some. The sample shows about 420,000 clones, roughly 90% of them seen only once. Trimming left V 5 bases short and J 2 bases short, with 16 bases between. The CDR3 is made up of 14 amino acids. CDR1 and CDR2 (germline): SQVTM, ANQGSEA.

This receptor was identified in a person between 18 and 65 years old who received the Ad26.COV2.S COVID-19 vaccine or a placebo. The J gene is TRBJ2-7, the V gene TRBV29-1; D may be TRBD1 (6 bases). This specimen was peripheral blood, taken in a trial of Ad26.COV2.S vaccine versus placebo. The CDR3 spells CSVIRDTEPYEQYF. For the CDR3, the DNA is TGCAGCGTTATCCGGGACACGGAACCCTACGAGCAGTACTTC.